These 29 T cell receptor beta chains share one sample of origin, sequenced in a study of tumor-infiltrating lymphocytes in primary liver carcinoma. Alongside blood RNA obtained from unsorted whole blood, germline DNA was also extracted. Production of TCR beta cDNA used 400 to 650 ng total RNA together with a constant-region primer. ARM-PCR was slightly modified, and three nested multiplex PCR rounds with it gave rise to the TCR beta libraries. Each of the first two PCR rounds ran approximately 11 cycles with TRBV1-TRBV30 forward and C-beta reverse primers. TCRdb reprocessed the multiplex PCR reads with MiXCR, giving one entry per CDR3 protein. The sample shows approximately 330,000 distinct CDR3 sequences, roughly 61% of them seen only once. Material: peripheral blood. These receptors were taken from a man aged 40-49 years with primary liver carcinoma and hepatitis B virus infection.

V usage is TRBV11-2 and J usage is TRBJ2-5, with D unclear. This CDR3 has 13 amino acids. The V and J ends lost 1 base and 5 bases respectively, with 8 bases between them. Germline values: CDR1 SGHAT, CDR2 FQNNGV. The CDR3 loop reads CASSLAAAETQYF. The CDR3 bases are TGTGCCAGCAGCTTAGCAGCAGCGGAGACCCAGTACTTC. Full variable domain (rest looked up from reference TRBV11-2 and TRBJ2-5): EAGVAQSPRYKIIEKRQSVAFWCNPISGHATLYWYQQILGQGPKLLIQFQNNGVVDDSQLPKDRFSAERLKGVDSTLKIQPAKLEDSAVYLCASSLAAAETQYFGPGTRLLVL.

This clonotype has only one observation. A read error may be the cause here, since a much bigger clone is one base away. The gene calls are TRBV10-3 and TRBJ2-1; D might be TRBD2 (6 bases). CDR3 length: 18 amino acids. CDR1 ENHRY and CDR2 SYGVKD come from the germline V gene. CDR3 DNA: TGTGCCATCAGTGCTCGAGACTTCCATTGGGACTCCTACAATGAGCGGTTCTTC. It codes for CAISARDFHWDSYNERFF.

Concerning this clonotype itself: A much bigger clone sits one base away, suggesting this may be a read error. The chain recombines TRBV5-5 with TRBJ2-7; TRBD1 aligns across 11 bases. From germline, CDR1 is SGHKS and CDR2 YYEKEE (reference sequence). The CDR3 extends over 15 amino acids. CDR3 in DNA: TGTGCCAGCAGCGCAGGGACAGGGGGTTCCTACGAGCAGCACTTC. Translation gives CASSAGTGGSYEQHF.

As to this clonotype: A read error may produce the germline difference seen at one junction end. The chain employs TRBV4-3 and TRBJ1-5; D may be TRBD1 (6 bases). Germline V lookup: CDR1 LGHNA, CDR2 YSLEER. CDR3 size: 15 residues. CDR3 protein: CANSQTTGPNQPQHF. Written as DNA, the CDR3 is TGCGCCAACAGCCAGACGACAGGCCCAAATCAGCCCCAGCATTTT.

This clonotype came up once. Its ends do not fully match the called genes, so a read error is possible. The chain couples TRBV11-2 to TRBJ2-3, with 8 bases matching TRBD1. CDR1 and CDR2 from the germline V gene are SGHAT and FQNNGV. CDR3 size: 16 residues. In nucleotides, the CDR3 is TGTGTCAGCAGCTCGCGGACAGGGACAATCACAGATACACAGTATTTT. It codes for CVSSSRTGTITDTQYF.

At least ten counts were recorded for this clonotype. This chain links TRBV6-5 with TRBJ1-1; 8 bases match TRBD1. The CDR3 spans 19 residues. Trimming took 6 bases from V and 1 from J; bases not matched to a gene: 19. In germline, CDR1 is MNHEY, CDR2 SVGAGI. This CDR3 is CASRDTRTGLRIRNTEAFF. The CDR3 coding sequence is TGTGCCAGCAGGGATACTCGGACAGGGCTTCGGATACGGAACACTGAAGCTTTCTTT.

This clonotype was detected a few times. The chain combines TRBV5-1 with TRBJ2-1; D not resolved. The V and J ends lost 0 bases and 7 bases respectively, with 11 bases between them. The CDR3 extends over 14 amino acids. Germline V gene lookup returns CDR1 SGHRS and CDR2 YFSETQ. The CDR3 sequence is CASSLDPVANEQFF. The CDR3 DNA sequence: TGCGCCAGCAGCTTGGATCCAGTCGCGAATGAGCAGTTCTTC.

Concerning this clonotype itself: This may come from a read error, since a much larger clone is one base off. V and J are TRBV6-1 and TRBJ1-2; weak D call: TRBD1 (5 bases). Germline V gene sequence: CDR1 MNHNS, CDR2 SASEGT. The CDR3 consists of 14 residues. V gave up 2 bases and J gave up 4 bases, with 11 bases separating them. The CDR3 sequence is CASSEQDNSYGYTF. CDR3 DNA: TGTGCCAGCAGTGAACAGGACAATTCCTATGGCTACACCTTC.

Note on this clonotype: The junction differs from germline at one of its ends, possibly a read error. The J gene is TRBJ1-1, the V gene TRBV11-2; no reliable D call. This CDR3 has 14 amino acids. Looked up from germline, CDR1 is SGHAT and CDR2 is FQNNGV. The CDR3 region has the DNA TGTTCCAGCAGTTTAGAGACTGGGAACACTGAAGCTTTCTTT. The encoded protein is CSSSLETGNTEAFF.

Worth noting for this clonotype: Its ends do not fully match the called genes, so a read error is possible. CDR3 sequence: CASTDSFNQPRHF. The CDR3 nucleotides are TGTGCCAGCACAGACAGCTTCAATCAGCCCCGGCATTTT. V is TRBV6-2 or TRBV6-3 and J is TRBJ1-5, with a tentative D call TRBD1 (5 bases). CDR1 is MNHEY and CDR2 is SVGEGT in the germline V gene. The CDR3 contains 13 residues.

Worth noting for this clonotype: A single base separates this from a much larger clone, so it may be a read error. The chain links TRBV6-2 or TRBV6-3 to TRBJ2-5; D possibly corresponds to TRBD2 (5 bases). The CDR3 is 12 residues long. CDR1 is MNHEY, CDR2 SVGEGT, per germline. This CDR3 is CGSSYKRETQYF. DNA of the CDR3: TGTGGCAGCAGTTACAAGCGGGAGACCCAGTACTTC.

About this clonotype: This may arise from a read error, as a much more abundant clone is one base away. The genes are TRBV10-2 and TRBJ2-3; unclear D gene. The CDR3 spans 15 residues. Germline-derived CDR1 and CDR2 are WSHSY and SAAADI. The CDR3 DNA is TGCGCCAGCAGTGAGGTAATAGCTGGCACAGATGCGCAGTATTTT. Translated, it gives CASSEVIAGTDAQYF.

The table lists this clonotype with a few counts. The V gene is TRBV6-7, the J gene TRBJ2-2; tentatively, D is TRBD2 (6 bases). TRBV6-7 is an ORF for which the function is uncertain. With 0 bases removed from V and 8 bases from J, the gap between germline ends came to 22 bases. The CDR3 has 18 residues. The CDR3 here is CASSYSIWRDLLEGELFF. For the CDR3, the DNA is TGTGCCAGCAGTTACTCGATCTGGCGGGATCTTCTTGAGGGGGAGCTGTTTTTT.

This clonotype has just a few counts. The chain has TRBV14 and TRBJ1-4; tentatively, D is TRBD1 (5 bases). The V gene lost 3 bases and the J gene lost 3 bases, with 8 bases spanning the gap. Germline CDR1 SGHDN, CDR2 FVKESK. There are 14 residues in the CDR3. DNA of the CDR3: TGTGCCAGCAGCCAGGGGCTGTCTAATGAAAAACTGTTTTTT. It yields the protein CASSQGLSNEKLFF.

A word on this clonotype: This may arise from a read error, as a much more abundant clone is one base away. The CDR3 protein is CASRITRLARGGDTQYF. The CDR3 DNA follows: TGTGCCAGCAGGATAACGAGACTAGCGAGAGGGGGAGATACGCAGTATTTT. This rearrangement joins TRBV6-5 to TRBJ2-3; 8 nucleotides line up with TRBD2. This CDR3 region has 17 residues. V was pared by 6 bases and J by 5 bases, with 16 bases of the junction left unmatched. Germline CDR1 reads MNHEY; CDR2 reads SVGAGI.

The DNA for the CDR3 is TGCGCCAGCAGCAAAGATAGCGGGTGCGAGCAGTACTTC. Its translation is CASSKDSGCEQYF. The chain recombines TRBV5-1 with TRBJ2-7; 7 positions agree with TRBD2. Trimming at V came to 4 bases and at J to 6 bases, leaving 7 bases not matched to a gene. The CDR3 has 13 residues. In germline, CDR1 is SGHRS, CDR2 YFSETQ.

There are many counts of this clonotype. This rearrangement joins TRBV5-6 to TRBJ1-1; D is ambiguous. V was trimmed by 4 bases and J by 0 bases, leaving 4 bases between them. This CDR3 region has 12 residues. CDR1 is SGHDT, CDR2 YYEEEE, per germline. This CDR3 reads CASSDMNTEAFF. The CDR3 DNA is TGTGCCAGCAGCGACATGAACACTGAAGCTTTCTTT.

This clonotype was seen more than once but under ten times. The chain combines TRBV5-1 with TRBJ2-3; 7 bases agree with TRBD2. Losses at the gene ends were 0 bases for V and 5 bases for J; bases not matched to a gene: 3. Germline CDR1 SGHRS, CDR2 YFSETQ. The length of the CDR3 is 14 residues. CDR3 sequence reads: CASSLGEGRDTQYF. CDR3 nucleotide sequence: TGCGCCAGCAGCTTGGGGGAGGGCCGAGATACGCAGTATTTT. The full variable domain, its missing parts supplied by reference TRBV5-1 and TRBJ2-3, is KAGVTQTPRYLIKTRGQQVTLSCSPISGHRSVSWYQQTPGQGLQFLFEYFSETQRNKGNFPGRFSGRQFSNSRSEMNVSTLELGDSALYLCASSLGEGRDTQYFGPGTRLTVL.

V gene TRBV7-9 combines with J gene TRBJ2-7, with TRBD1 as a possible D gene (5 bases). The germline CDR1 and CDR2 sequences are SEHNR and FQNEAQ (reference sequence). The CDR3 spans 15 residues. V was cut by 2 bases and J by 6 bases, with 17 bases left in between. The CDR3 protein is CASSLLGEKICEQYF. In nucleotides, the CDR3 is TGTGCCAGCAGCTTACTAGGGGAAAAAATCTGCGAGCAGTACTTC.

Points on this clonotype: Compared with germline, one end of the junction differs, possibly owing to a read error. V gene TRBV11-2 combines with J gene TRBJ1-1; D remains unclear. Germline CDR1 reads SGHAT; CDR2 reads FQNNGV. The CDR3 extends over 13 amino acids. DNA of the CDR3: TGTGTCAGCAGCCCTTACCTCGTCACGGAAGCTTTCTTT. It is translated as CVSSPYLVTEAFF.

Of note for this clonotype: A much larger clonotype is one base distant, so this may be a read error. This chain links TRBV6-2 or TRBV6-3 with TRBJ1-1; unclear D gene. The germline CDR1 and CDR2 sequences are MNHEY and SVGEGT. There are 12 residues in the CDR3. The CDR3 coding sequence is TGTGCCAGCGACACAGTTAACACTGAAGCTCTCTTT. Residues: CASDTVNTEALF.

Remarks on this clonotype: This may be a read error: a much more frequent sequence differs by one nucleotide. The V call is TRBV6-2 or TRBV6-3, the J call TRBJ2-7, with no clear D. Trimming pared 6 bases from V and 3 bases from J, leaving 9 bases between. CDR3 length: 12 amino acids. Germline-derived CDR1 and CDR2 are MNHEY and SVGEGT. The CDR3 nucleotides are TGTGCCAGCAGAACTGGCGACTACGAGCAGTACTTC. Its translation is CASRTGDYEQYF.

A note on this clonotype: A much more abundant neighbour one base away suggests this may be a read error. The conserved phenylalanine or tryptophan normally closing the CDR3 is absent here, so this likely arose from a read error. The chain combines TRBV6-5 with TRBJ2-5; 7 bases align to TRBD2. Germline assignment: CDR1 MNHEY and CDR2 SVGAGI. J lost 5 bases, V lost 0 bases, and 3 bases had no gene match. There are 14 residues in the CDR3. CDR3 amino acids: CASSYSGGSETQYL. CDR3 sequence (DNA): TGTGCCAGCAGTTACTCAGGCGGGAGCGAGACCCAGTACTTG.

As concerns this clonotype: This clone may be a read error of a much larger clone one base away. V and J are TRBV5-5 and TRBJ2-3; TRBD2 aligns across 8 bases. Per the germline V gene, CDR1 is SGHKS and CDR2 is YYEKEE (reference sequence). Unmatched junction bases numbered 4, after V lost 1 base and J lost 0 bases. CDR3 length: 16 amino acids. The CDR3 region has the DNA TGTGCCAGCAGCTTGACTGGCGGGAGGAGCACAGATACGCAGTATTTT. Residues: CASSLTGGRSTDTQYF.

This clonotype has a count of ten or more. The V gene is TRBV4-1, the J gene TRBJ2-1, with TRBD2 matching over 7 bases. The CDR3 is 14 residues long. The germline V gene has CDR1 MGHRA and CDR2 YSYEKL. Trimming removed 4 bases from V and 6 bases from J; junction bases left unmatched: 6. This CDR3 is CASSPREVGNEQFF. The CDR3 nucleotides read TGCGCCAGCAGCCCCCGGGAGGTCGGCAATGAGCAGTTCTTC.

This clonotype was seen a single time. A much larger clone lies a single base off, so this may be a read error. The genes are TRBV6-5 and TRBJ2-1; 8 bases line up with TRBD2. V lost 6 bases to trimming and J lost 6 bases; unmatched junction nucleotides: 13. Germline assignment: CDR1 MNHEY and CDR2 SVGAGI. The CDR3 is 16 residues long. DNA for the CDR3: TGTGCCAGCAGGGTCCGCTCGAGCGGGAGAACCAATGAGCAGTTCTTC. It encodes CASRVRSSGRTNEQFF.

This clonotype has a count of ten or more. This sequence joins TRBV29-1 and TRBJ2-5; possible D gene TRBD2, 6 bases. Germline V gene lookup returns CDR1 SQVTM and CDR2 ANQGSEA. This CDR3 has 15 amino acids. The V end was cut by 1 base, the J end by 4 bases, with 16 bases between. The CDR3 reads CSVEGTGSRPETQYF. The CDR3 DNA is TGCAGCGTTGAAGGAACCGGGAGCCGTCCAGAGACCCAGTACTTC.

As concerns this clonotype: Given a much more abundant clone one base away, this may be a read error. The chain couples TRBV10-3 to TRBJ1-4; 9 bases align to TRBD1. Germline CDR1 and CDR2: ENHRY and SYGVKD. This CDR3 comprises 15 residues. After removal of 6 bases from V and 5 bases from J, the junction contained 7 bases not matched to a gene. This CDR3 is CAISKTGGRNEKLFF. For the CDR3, the DNA is TGTGCCATCAGCAAAACAGGGGGCAGGAATGAAAAACTGTTTTTT.

Many counts were recorded for this clonotype. This chain links TRBV11-2 with TRBJ1-2; 8 positions match TRBD1. There are 15 residues in the CDR3. The ends lost 1 base at V and 6 bases at J; junction bases unmatched: 7. Germline V gives CDR1 SGHAT, CDR2 FQNNGV. The CDR3 region has the DNA TGTGCCAGCAGCTTAGCCCCGGGACAGGTTCATGGCTACACCTTC. Its protein product is CASSLAPGQVHGYTF.